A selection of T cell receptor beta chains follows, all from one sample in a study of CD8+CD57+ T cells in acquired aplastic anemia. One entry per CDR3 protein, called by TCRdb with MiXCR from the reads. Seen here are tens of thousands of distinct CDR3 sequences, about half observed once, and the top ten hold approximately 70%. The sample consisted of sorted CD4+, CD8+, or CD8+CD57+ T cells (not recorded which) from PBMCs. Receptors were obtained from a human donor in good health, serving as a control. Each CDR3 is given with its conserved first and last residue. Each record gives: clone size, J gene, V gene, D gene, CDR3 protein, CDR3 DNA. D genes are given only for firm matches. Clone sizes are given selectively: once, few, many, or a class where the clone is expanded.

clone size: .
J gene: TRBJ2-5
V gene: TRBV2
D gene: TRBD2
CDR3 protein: CASSGEGRETQYF
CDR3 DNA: TGTGCCAGCAGTGGGGAGGGCAGGGAGACCCAGTACTTC

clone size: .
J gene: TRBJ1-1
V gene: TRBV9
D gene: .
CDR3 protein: CASSSGRGSEAFF
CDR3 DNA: TGTGCCAGCAGTTCGGGAAGAGGGTCTGAAGCTTTCTTT

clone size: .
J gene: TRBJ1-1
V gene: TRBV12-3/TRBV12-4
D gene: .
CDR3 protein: CASSLFDSTEAFF
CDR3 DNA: TGTGCCAGCAGTTTGTTTGACAGCACTGAAGCTTTCTTT

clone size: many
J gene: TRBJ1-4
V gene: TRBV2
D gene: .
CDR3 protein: CASSPRGAREKLFF
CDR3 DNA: TGTGCCAGCTCCCCGCGGGGGGCGCGTGAAAAACTGTTTTTT

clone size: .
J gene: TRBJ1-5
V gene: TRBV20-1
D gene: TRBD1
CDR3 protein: CSARGGGRGADNQPQHF
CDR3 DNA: TGCAGTGCTAGGGGTGGCGGCAGGGGGGCGGACAATCAGCCCCAGCATTTT

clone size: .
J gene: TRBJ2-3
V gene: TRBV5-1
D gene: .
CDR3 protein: CASSLEWRTTDTQYF
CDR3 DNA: TGCGCCAGCAGCTTGGAGTGGAGGACCACAGATACGCAGTATTTT

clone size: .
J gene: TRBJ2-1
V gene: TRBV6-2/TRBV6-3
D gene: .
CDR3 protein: CASSYAGALYNEQFF
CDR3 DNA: TGTGCCAGCAGTTACGCGGGGGCCCTCTACAATGAGCAGTTCTTC

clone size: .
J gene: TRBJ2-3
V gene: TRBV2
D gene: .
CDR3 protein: CASSGHTVQYF
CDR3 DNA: TGTGCCAGCAGTGGACACACTGTGCAGTATTTT

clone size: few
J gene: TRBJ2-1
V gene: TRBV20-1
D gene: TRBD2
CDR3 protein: CSARVWRGALNEQFF
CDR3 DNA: TGCAGTGCTAGAGTCTGGCGGGGGGCCCTCAATGAGCAGTTCTTC

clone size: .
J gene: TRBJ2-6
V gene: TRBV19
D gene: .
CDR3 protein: CASNRDPPSGANVLTF
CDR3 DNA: TGTGCCAGTAACCGCGACCCACCTTCTGGGGCCAACGTCCTGACTTTC

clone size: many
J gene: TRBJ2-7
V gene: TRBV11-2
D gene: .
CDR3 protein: CASLPGEAGNYEQYF
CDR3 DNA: TGTGCCAGCCTTCCAGGGGAAGCGGGGAACTACGAGCAGTACTTC

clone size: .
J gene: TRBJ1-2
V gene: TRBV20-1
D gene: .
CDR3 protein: CSAPFGQNYGYTF
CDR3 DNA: TGCAGTGCCCCTTTCGGACAGAACTATGGCTACACCTTC

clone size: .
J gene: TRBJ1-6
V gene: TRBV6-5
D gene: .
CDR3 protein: CASSYGGSWSPLHF
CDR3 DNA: TGTGCCAGCAGTTACGGGGGCTCATGGTCACCCCTCCACTTT

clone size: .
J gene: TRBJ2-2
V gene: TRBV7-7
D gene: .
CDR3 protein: CASSPGSSGELFF
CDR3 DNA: TGTGCCAGCAGCCCCGGGTCATCCGGGGAGCTGTTTTTT

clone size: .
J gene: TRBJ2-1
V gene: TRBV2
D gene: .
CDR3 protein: CAITTSDAGLNEQFF
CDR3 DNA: TGTGCCATCACTACGAGCGATGCCGGTCTGAATGAGCAGTTCTTC

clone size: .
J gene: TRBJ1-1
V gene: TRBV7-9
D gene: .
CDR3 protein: CASSGPVEAFF
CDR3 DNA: TGTGCCAGCAGTGGTCCGGTTGAAGCTTTCTTT

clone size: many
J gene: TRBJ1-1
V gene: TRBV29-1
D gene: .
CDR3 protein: CSLGGLNTEAFF
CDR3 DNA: TGCAGCCTCGGGGGTCTGAACACTGAAGCTTTCTTT

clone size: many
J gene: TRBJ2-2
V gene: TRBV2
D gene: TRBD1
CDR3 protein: CASREAQTGTGELFF
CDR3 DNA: TGTGCCAGCAGAGAAGCTCAGACAGGGACCGGGGAGCTGTTTTTT

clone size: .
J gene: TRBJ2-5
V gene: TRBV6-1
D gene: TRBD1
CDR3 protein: CASRSGQAIQETQYF
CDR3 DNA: TGTGCCAGCAGAAGCGGACAGGCCATCCAAGAGACCCAGTACTTC

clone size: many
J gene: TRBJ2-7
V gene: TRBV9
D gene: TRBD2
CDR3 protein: CASSVGSGGPYEQYF
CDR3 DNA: TGTGCCAGCAGCGTAGGAAGCGGGGGGCCCTACGAGCAGTACTTC

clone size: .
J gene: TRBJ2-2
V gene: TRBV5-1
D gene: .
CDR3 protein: CASSLKGEGAGELFF
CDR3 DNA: TGCGCCAGCAGCTTGAAGGGGGAAGGTGCCGGGGAGCTGTTTTTT

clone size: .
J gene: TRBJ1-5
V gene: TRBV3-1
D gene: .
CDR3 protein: CASSQYHGRSSNQPQHF
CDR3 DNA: TGTGCCAGCAGCCAATATCATGGGAGGAGTAGCAATCAGCCCCAGCATTTT

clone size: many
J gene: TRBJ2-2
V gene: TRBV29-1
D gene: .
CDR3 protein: CSGPQVKVTGELFF
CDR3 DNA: TGCAGCGGGCCACAGGTTAAGGTCACCGGGGAGCTGTTTTTT

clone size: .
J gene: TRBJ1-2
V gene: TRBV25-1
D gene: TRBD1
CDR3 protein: CASSVTGTYGYTF
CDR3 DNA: TGTGCCAGCAGCGTGACAGGGACCTATGGCTACACCTTC

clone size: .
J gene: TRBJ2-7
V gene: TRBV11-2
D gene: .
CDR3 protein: CASSRKGGGAAYEQYF
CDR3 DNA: TGTGCCAGCAGCCGGAAGGGAGGCGGGGCGGCCTACGAGCAGTACTTC

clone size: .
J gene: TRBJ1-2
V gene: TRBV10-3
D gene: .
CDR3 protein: CAISSGHLYGCTF
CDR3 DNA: TGTGCCATCAGCAGCGGACACCTCTATGGCTGCACCTTC

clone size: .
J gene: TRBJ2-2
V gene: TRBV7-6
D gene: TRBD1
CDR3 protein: CASREGQAGNTGELFF
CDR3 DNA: TGTGCCAGCAGAGAAGGACAGGCTGGGAACACCGGGGAGCTGTTTTTT

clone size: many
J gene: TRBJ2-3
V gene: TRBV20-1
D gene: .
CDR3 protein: CGPRGGDTQYF
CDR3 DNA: TGCGGGCCCAGGGGGGGCGATACGCAGTATTTT

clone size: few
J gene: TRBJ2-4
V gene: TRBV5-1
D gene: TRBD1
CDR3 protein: CASSMDRPPAKNIQYF
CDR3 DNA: TGCGCCAGCAGCATGGACAGGCCACCAGCCAAAAACATTCAGTACTTC

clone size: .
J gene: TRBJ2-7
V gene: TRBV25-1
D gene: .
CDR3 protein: CASSGGGRGSYEQYF
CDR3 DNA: TGTGCCAGCAGTGGGGGGGGCAGGGGCTCCTACGAGCAGTACTTC

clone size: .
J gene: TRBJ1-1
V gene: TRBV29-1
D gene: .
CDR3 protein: CSVRPTNTEAFF
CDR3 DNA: TGCAGCGTCAGACCGACCAACACTGAAGCTTTCTTT

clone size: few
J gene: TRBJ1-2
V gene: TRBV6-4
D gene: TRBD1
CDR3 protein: CASSRGQGPAPYGYTF
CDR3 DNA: TGCGCCAGCAGTCGCGGACAGGGGCCTGCTCCCTATGGCTACACCTTC

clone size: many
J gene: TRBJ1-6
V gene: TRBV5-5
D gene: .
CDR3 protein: CASSLEAGVGTPLHF
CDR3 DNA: TGTGCCAGCAGCTTGGAAGCCGGCGTAGGAACACCCCTCCACTTT

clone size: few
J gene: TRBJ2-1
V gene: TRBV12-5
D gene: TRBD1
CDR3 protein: CASGLDGDRGYNEQFF
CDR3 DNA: TGTGCTAGTGGTTTGGACGGCGACAGGGGCTACAATGAGCAGTTCTTC

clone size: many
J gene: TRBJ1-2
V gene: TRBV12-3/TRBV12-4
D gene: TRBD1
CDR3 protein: CASARDRSLWGYTF
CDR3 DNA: TGTGCCAGCGCCCGGGACAGGAGTCTCTGGGGCTACACCTTC

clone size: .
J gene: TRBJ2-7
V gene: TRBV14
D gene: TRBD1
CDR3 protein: CASSPRTGWYYEQYF
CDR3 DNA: TGTGCCAGCAGCCCCCGGACAGGGTGGTACTACGAGCAGTACTTC

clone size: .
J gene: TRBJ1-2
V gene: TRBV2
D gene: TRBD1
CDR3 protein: CASKGQGSYGYTF
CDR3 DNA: TGTGCCAGCAAGGGACAGGGGTCCTATGGCTACACCTTC

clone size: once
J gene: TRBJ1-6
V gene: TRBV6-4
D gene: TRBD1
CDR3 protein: CASSDSSGGGDSPLHF
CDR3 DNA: TGTGCCAGCAGTGACTCGTCAGGGGGCGGTGATTCACCCCTCCACTTT

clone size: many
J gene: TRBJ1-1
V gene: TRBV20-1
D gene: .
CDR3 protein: CSAKDYTEAFF
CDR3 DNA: TGCAGTGCCAAGGACTACACTGAAGCTTTCTTT

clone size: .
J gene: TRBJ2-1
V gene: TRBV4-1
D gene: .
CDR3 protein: CASSPEGGSYNEQFF
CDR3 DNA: TGCGCCAGCAGCCCCGAAGGGGGCTCCTACAATGAGCAGTTCTTC

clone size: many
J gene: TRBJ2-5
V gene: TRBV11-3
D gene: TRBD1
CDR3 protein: CASSETGDETQYF
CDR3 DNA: TGTGCCAGCAGCGAGACAGGGGACGAGACCCAGTACTTC

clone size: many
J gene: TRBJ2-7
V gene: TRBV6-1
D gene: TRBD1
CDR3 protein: CASSDEADRAGYEQYF
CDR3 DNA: TGTGCCAGCAGTGACGAGGCGGACAGGGCCGGCTACGAGCAGTACTTC

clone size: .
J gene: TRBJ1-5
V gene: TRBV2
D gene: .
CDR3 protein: CASSERGDQPQHF
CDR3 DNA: TGTGCCAGCAGTGAACGGGGAGATCAGCCCCAGCATTTT

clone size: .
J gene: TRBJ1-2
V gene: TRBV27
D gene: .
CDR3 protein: CASSWRGVNYGYTF
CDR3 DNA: TGTGCCAGCAGTTGGAGAGGGGTTAACTATGGCTACACCTTC

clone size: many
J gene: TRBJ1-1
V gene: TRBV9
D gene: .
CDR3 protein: CASSPWNTEAFF
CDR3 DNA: TGTGCCAGCAGCCCGTGGAACACTGAAGCTTTCTTT

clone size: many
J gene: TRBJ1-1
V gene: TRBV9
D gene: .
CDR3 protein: CASSVDYRNTEAFF
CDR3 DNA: TGTGCCAGCAGCGTAGACTACAGGAACACTGAAGCTTTCTTT

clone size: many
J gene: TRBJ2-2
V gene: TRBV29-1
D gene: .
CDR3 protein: CSVPQGGLNTGELFF
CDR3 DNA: TGCAGCGTACCACAGGGGGGGCTTAACACCGGGGAGCTGTTTTTT

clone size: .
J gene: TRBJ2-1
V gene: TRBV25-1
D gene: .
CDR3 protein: CASSGYITANEQFF
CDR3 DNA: TGTGCCAGCAGTGGGTATATCACGGCCAATGAGCAGTTCTTC

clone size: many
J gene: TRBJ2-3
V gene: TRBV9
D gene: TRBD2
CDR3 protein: CASRGGTTDTQYF
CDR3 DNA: TGTGCCAGCAGGGGGGGGACTACAGATACGCAGTATTTT

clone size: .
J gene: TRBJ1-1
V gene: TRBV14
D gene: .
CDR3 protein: CASSHRPRANTEAFF
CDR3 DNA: TGTGCCAGCAGCCACCGGCCCCGCGCGAACACTGAAGCTTTCTTT

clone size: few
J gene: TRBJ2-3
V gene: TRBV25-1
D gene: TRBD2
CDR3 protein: CASSAIEMSGGSTDTQYF
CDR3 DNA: TGTGCCAGCAGTGCCATCGAGATGAGCGGGGGGAGCACAGATACGCAGTATTTT

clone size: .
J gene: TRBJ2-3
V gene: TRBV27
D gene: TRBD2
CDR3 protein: CASRIGTSGGEADTQYF
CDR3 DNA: TGTGCCAGCAGAATAGGGACTAGCGGGGGAGAAGCGGATACGCAGTATTTT

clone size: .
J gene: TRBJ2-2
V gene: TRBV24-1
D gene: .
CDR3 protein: CATSDLGAGWTGELFF
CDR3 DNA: TGTGCCACCAGTGATTTGGGGGCAGGGTGGACCGGGGAGCTGTTTTTT